This T cell receptor beta chain came from a study of cytomegalovirus exposure and HLA in healthy donors (dated by TCRdb to the late 2010s). Describing the broader study: According to an earlier analysis of 587 of the donors, some 170 million T cells yielded 90 million to 140 million unique TCR beta sequences and 276 Gb of sequence data. An early release covering over 500 HLA-typed donors comprised 300 to 350 gigabases of sequencing data and approximately 80 million unique TCR sequences. Of the approximately 400 genotyped donors, 65% to 90% were placed in the genetic ancestry cluster associated with self-reported Caucasian donors. The study aimed to test whether signatures of past pathogen exposure could be identified by cataloging public T cell receptors. The study profiled the T cell repertoires of fewer than 850 subjects by immunosequencing and related them to cytomegalovirus serostatus. A separate validation cohort of approximately 130 different subjects was used in addition to the 666-subject first cohort. The study combined high-throughput TCR immunosequencing, statistical association of individual TCRs with disease status, and machine learning to predict cytomegalovirus infection status. To study patterns of TCR occurrence, a later analysis re-analyzed previously published TCR beta repertoires from around 670 donors and added high-resolution HLA genotyping. The later analysis used no new phenotypic data to find candidate immune exposures, relying instead on TCR beta sequences and their occurrence across donors. An earlier analysis of some 600 of the donors applied high-throughput TCR beta sequencing to assess whether each TCR beta V gene segment acted as functional or pseudogenic. Alongside the repertoire data, information on donor age, sex, ethnicity and CMV serostatus was compiled. Genome-wide SNP genotypes for about 55% of the 666 donors were used in a later genetic analysis, which treated that subset as a discovery cohort. All discovery cohort repertoires had been generated using a single sequencing platform. Class I and class II HLA loci were covered by the typing at four-digit resolution. Typing coverage varied by locus: 629-630 donors for A, B, C, DRB1 and DQB1; some 520 for DQA1; over 600 for DPA1; some 470 for DPB1. About five DR-DQ haplotypes were treated as single units for association and clustering because of strong linkage in the cohort. Across 398 genotyped donors of the cohort, an average of about 220,000 unique TCR beta nucleotide sequences per donor were sequenced, and 15% to 20% of those sequences were non-productive.

As to this clone: The target of this receptor is not known. Qualities for individual bases were not recorded, and no much larger clone is one base off.

Study-wide conclusions, independent of this receptor: Around 16 rarely observed V segments, including chromosome 9 orphons, were excluded from the earlier analysis of some 590 of the donors because counts were too low. Correlated functional status among segregating V segments might reflect linkage disequilibrium, but an unknown experimental factor could not be ruled out. In a later analysis, most CMV-associated TCR beta chains were found to appear HLA-restricted, with HLA associations seemingly driven largely by CMV exposure. CMV serostatus was the only immune exposure information available for the cohort. Only TCR beta chains were sequenced in this cohort, and the absence of alpha or paired-chain data limited detectable features. Because HLA typing was unavailable for some donors at each locus, only the typed subset was used in association tests. In a later analysis, the rate of TCR association differed among HLA loci, with DRB1 alleles having the most associated TCRs and HLA-C alleles having the fewest. Broadly in line with IMGT annotations, most TCR beta V segments showed up in productive rearrangements about 87% or about 30% of the time in an earlier analysis of around 600 of the donors. Because the 87-base-pair reads could not distinguish some IMGT-functional V segments, including TRBV6-2 and TRBV6-3, those segments were excluded. A cluster of highly shared sequence variants was judged likely to be a technical artifact of the sequencing pipeline. When HLA alleles, especially DR and DQ, strongly co-occurred, attributing TCR associations to individual alleles was difficult. At a false discovery rate of 0.05, a later analysis linked 15,000 to 20,000 TCR beta sequences to specific HLA alleles. In a later analysis, HLA-associated TCR beta chains were found to be more clonally expanded and to have lower generation probabilities than equally common non-associated chains. A later genetic analysis associated a missense DCLRE1C variant with V-gene and J-gene trimming of TCR beta chains, and an independent cohort replicated the association. According to the authors, the approach could potentially be generalized to other disease states and immunological phenotypes. The classifier was reported to diagnose cytomegalovirus status with high specificity and sensitivity in both the original and validation cohorts. While some public TCRs were present in many individuals, most TCR sequences turned up only very rarely across donors. The study gave a list of about 170 TCR beta chains associated with cytomegalovirus. A further reported finding was that TCR beta sequences accurately predicted the HLA-A and HLA-B alleles for most subjects in the first cohort. A later analysis reported that several top co-occurrence clusters appeared linked to parvovirus B19, influenza, CMV and Epstein-Barr virus. The presence/absence analyses assumed that sequencing depth was roughly uniform across donors, and that assumption may not be true. A few of the identified cytomegalovirus-associated TCR beta chains were confirmed in vitro to be specific for cytomegalovirus antigens. In a later genetic analysis, fewer N-insertions in productive TCRs were reported among donors in an Asian-associated ancestry cluster than the 666-donor mean.

In total, 600 or so healthy bone marrow donors made up the cohort. All cohort members were sampled while nominally healthy, although unrecorded immune exposures were likely present. The donor was CMV seronegative and was included in the group of a few hundred seronegative cohort members. A peripheral blood sample was provided by each donor, and peripheral blood mononuclear cells were used for TCR beta sequencing. The Qiagen DNeasy Blood Extraction Kit was used to extract genomic DNA from the blood cell samples. Preparation of the library involved the immunoSEQ multiplex PCR assay. The multiplex PCR relied on a mix of 60 forward primers for TCR Vbeta segments and 13 reverse primers for TCR Jbeta segments. Amplification of the CDR3 region of rearranged TCR beta genes was performed with a multiplex PCR assay on genomic DNA. The amplified TCR beta libraries were sequenced on the Illumina HiSeq System as 87-base-pair reads. For the original study's pipeline: A later analysis counted 65 million to 90 million unique TCR beta chains across the 666 repertoires, and 9 million to 14 million of these chains were shared by at least two donors. Raw reads were error-corrected and collapsed into unique sequences by a nearest-neighbor algorithm in which closely related sequences were merged to remove PCR and sequencing errors. To assign V, D and J gene segments, CDR3 sequences were aligned to IMGT reference sequences. For a sequence to be retained, a match of at least six nucleotides to both a V gene segment and a J gene segment was required. Rearrangements were called productive when the CDR3 lacked stop codons and stayed in frame with V and J; all others were non-productive. CDR3 was defined by IMGT convention, running from the second conserved V-encoded cysteine to the conserved J-encoded phenylalanine. The earlier analysis of some 540 of the donors excluded any sequence lacking an unambiguous match to a single V gene segment. An earlier analysis of roughly 590 of the donors called V segments functional above 56.7% productive rearrangements and segregating when the between-donor standard deviation exceeded 5%. To diagnose cytomegalovirus status from the catalog of TCR beta chain sequences, a statistical classification framework was built. V and J gene assignment, in a later analysis, came from comparing TCR nucleotide sequences with IMGT/GENE-DB human TR gene sequences. A later analysis assigned CDR3 sequences and most-parsimonious VDJ recombination scenarios with the TCRdist pipeline. In a later analysis, each TCR beta chain was defined by its CDR3 amino acid sequence together with its V-gene family, and reads lacking a unique V-gene family were excluded. To address suspected cross-contamination and a sequencing artifact, a later analysis removed over 500 highly shared, low-generation-probability nucleotide sequences. In a later analysis, a clonal expansion index for each public chain was calculated from normalized within-repertoire ranks of inferred template counts. In a later analysis, generation probabilities were computed using a VDJ recombination model fitted to out-of-frame rearrangements, and the results were checked against IGoR. Hypergeometric tests were used in a later analysis to score TCR-TCR, TCR-HLA and TCR-CMV co-occurrence, with a repertoire-size bias correction applied to the TCR pairs. In a later analysis, false discovery rates were estimated by permuting HLA or CMV assignments 20 times. In a later analysis, co-occurring TCRs were grouped using DBSCAN, and TCRdist sequence similarity was added for clustering within HLA-allele-positive subsets. For co-occurrence clustering, repertoires with fewer than 30,000 or more than 120,000 public chains were excluded, along with roughly 5 repertoires with anomalous nucleotide sharing. TCRdb took this table from immuneACCESS and kept in-frame rearrangements with V and J called. Such tables lack part of the clones; where checked against another copy, unresolved V genes explain under half of the gap, and the rest is unexplained. V and J calls and clone size are given by that table; D and trimming were obtained from the DNA. The sample includes about 160,000 clones, with roughly 75% observed a single time. The ten largest clones capture about 1.3% of the sample.

Sequences SEHNR (CDR1) and FQNEAQ (CDR2) are obtained from the germline V gene (reference sequence). Its CDR3 holds 16 amino acids, cysteine through phenylalanine. The sequence is cut down to CDR3 DNA, 48 bases in frame from base 1. Here V drops 4 bases and J drops 9 bases, and the junction holds 13 bases not matched to any gene. The chain employs TRBV7-9 and TRBJ2-1; 9 of the junction bases match TRBD2. The sequenced sample was PBMCs. The sequence came from a man younger than 35 in good health and CMV-seronegative. CDR3 region: CASSWGGAGGQGEQFF. The base sequence is TGTGCCAGCAGCTGGGGGGGAGCGGGAGGCCAGGGTGAGCAGTTCTTC.